The table lists the clone carrying this TCR beta chain with a few counts. Its antigen remains unknown. Germline V gene sequence: CDR1 KGHSH, CDR2 LQKENI. The ends were cut back, 1 base at V and 3 bases at J, with 11 bases in the middle. The CDR3 is 15 residues long. This sample is drawn from a study of T-cell memory formation after mild COVID-19. For the study at large: TCR clusters mostly belonged to single donors.

Study-wide results and limits: Shrinking CD4+ clones resided mostly in CM and EM, and CD8+ ones in EMRA. Clones contracting across day 15 to 85 had a balanced CD4/CD8 profile; later expanding clones leaned CD4+.

TCRdb used MiXCR to reprocess the 5' RACE reads, holding one entry per CDR3 protein. The repertoire includes approximately 450,000 distinct CDR3 sequences, about 20% of them detected once, and approximately 13% sits in the top ten. Sequenced sample: PBMCs or a T cell subset sorted from them (not recorded which). This clonotype originated in an adult woman who had mild COVID-19 (a few samples of this study predate the infection). Cell type and time point are not known. The chain is built from TRBV18 and TRBJ2-3; the D is unclear. The CDR3 is CASSPRPRHTDTQYF. The CDR3 DNA is TGTGCCAGCTCACCACGGCCCCGGCATACAGATACGCAGTATTTT.